The sequence of this T cell receptor beta chain was determined in a study of OX40 agonist ivuxolimab in advanced cancers. Study details: An anti-OX40 (CD134) antibody with agonistic activity, ivuxolimab, was administered to patients. Each dose-escalation patient presented with hepatocellular carcinoma, melanoma, renal cell or head and neck cancer.

Remarks on this clone: Its cognate antigen is unknown.

Broader study findings: The study observed clonal expansion of CD4+ and CD8+ blood T cells by week 6 at 0.1 to 3.0 mg/kg. More expanded clones were found, on average, in CD8+ than in CD4+ T cells.

CDR1 and CDR2 (germline): ENHRY, SYGVKD. Trimming stripped 8 bases from V and 4 bases from J, with 19 bases between. The CDR3 consists of 15 residues. Assay: immunoSEQ multiplex PCR; the TCRdb copy retains only in-frame clones and omits some. Of approximately 76,000 clones listed, around 85% are singletons. The rearrangement joins TRBV10-3 to TRBJ2-3; TRBD1 or TRBD2 may be the D gene (5 bases each). The sequencing used CD4+ or CD8+ T cells sorted from blood, collected in a trial of the OX40 agonist ivuxolimab. The source is an adult with an advanced solid tumor such as melanoma, head and neck, liver or kidney cancer. The CDR3 region has the DNA TGTGCCATCTCGGGGTGGGAGAGGGGCCCAGATACGCAGTATTTT. Amino acids: CAISGWERGPDTQYF.